This T cell receptor (beta chain) stems from a study of blood T cell repertoires in COVID-19 (dated by TCRdb to 2020 to 2022). For the study in its entirety: The collaborator samples originated in the United States, Italy and Spain and spanned the acute and convalescent phases of COVID-19. The prospective study material was composed of cDNA or gDNA derived from T cells, B-cell-depleted T cells, or PBMCs. Deeply sampled blood TCRbeta repertoires from subjects exposed to, actively infected with, or recovered from COVID-19 were included in the dataset. The repertoires were made available in a free public database intended to serve as a resource for research on the immune response to SARS-CoV-2. The samples were drawn from two sources: the first 160 participants of the ongoing ImmuneRACE study, and over 1,000 subjects contributed by 6 global collaborators. A de-identified subject ID, COVID-19 status, age in years and sex were almost always included in the sample metadata. HLA class I and class II types, where available, came from metadata supplied by the sample provider rather than from assay-based typing.

General study outcomes and caveats: The amount of clinical and demographic metadata varied by source and participant and was provided uncurated.

TCRbeta CDR3 regions were amplified from genomic DNA by means of the immunoSEQ Assay, a bias-controlled multiplex PCR. The published analysis was carried out like this. The number of nucleated cells in each sample was estimated by amplification of reference gene primers within the assay. Sequence reads were collapsed and filtered to measure the absolute abundance of every unique TCRbeta CDR3 rearrangement. For each sample, productive Simpson clonality was calculated by taking the square root of Simpson's diversity index across productive rearrangements. TCRdb limited this immuneACCESS table to in-frame rearrangements with V and J called. A share of clones is missing; checked studies link under half to unresolved V genes, and the rest is unexplained. The V and J calls and clone size are taken from that table; D and trimming were inferred from the DNA. The sample contains about 210,000 clones, approximately 89% of them found a single time. The leading ten clones occupy 4.8% of the sample.

Whole blood was collected in K2EDTA tubes by collaborating institutions according to the institutions' own protocols. Collaborator samples were shipped for TCRbeta analysis as frozen whole blood, isolated PBMCs, or DNA extracted from either sample type. As for this clone: The specificity of this receptor is unknown. Qualities for individual bases were not recorded, and no much larger clone is one base off.

V lost 9 bases and J lost 5 bases, and the count of bases not matched to a germline gene is 1. CDR1 is given as MNHEY and CDR2 as SVGAGI, both from the germline V gene. The CDR3 goes from the cysteine to the phenylalanine over 13 residues. Left in the record is the CDR3 DNA by itself, 39 bases read in frame from the first base. This TCR derives from a woman between 40 and 55 years old with acute or convalescent COVID-19. This receptor chain uses TRBV6-5 and TRBJ2-5; 15 of the junction bases match TRBD2. Material: peripheral blood. The CDR3 region has the sequence CARGTSGGETQYF. The nucleotide sequence is given as TGTGCCAGAGGGACTAGCGGGGGGGAGACCCAGTACTTC.